This T cell receptor beta chain was captured by sequencing in a study of cytomegalovirus exposure and HLA in healthy donors. Primers included in the PCR were 60 Vbeta and 13 Jbeta primers. The assay was immunoSEQ multiplex PCR, and TCRdb's table has in-frame clones only and misses some. The sample holds a few hundred thousand clones, roughly 80% seen once. The V gene end was trimmed by 7 bases and the J gene end by 10 bases; junction bases not matched to a gene: 4. CDR1 and CDR2 from the germline V gene are MNHNS and SASEGT. The CDR3 runs 13 residues. General observations from the study: The authors judged a highly shared variant cluster likely a sequencing artifact. In a later analysis, TCR beta V- and J-gene trimming was associated with a missense DCLRE1C variant. It was reported that TCR beta sequences correctly inferred the HLA-A and HLA-B alleles for most subjects.

As to this clone: The antigen is undetermined.

The source is a man under 40 in good health and CMV-seronegative. The sample consisted of PBMCs. The V and J genes are TRBV6-1 and TRBJ2-1, with TRBD2 matching over 13 bases. CDR3 sequence reads: CASTLAGGREQFF. The DNA of the CDR3 is TGTGCCAGCACACTAGCGGGGGGGCGGGAGCAGTTCTTC.